This is a list of T cell receptor beta chains from one sample in a study of blood T cells in healthy people across ages. TCRdb analysed the 5' RACE reads with MiXCR anew, one entry per CDR3 protein. The table lists hundreds of thousands of distinct CDR3 sequences, 46% of them singletons, with around 18% in the top ten. Material: blood. The receptors were sampled from an elderly man in good health. The CDR3 runs from the conserved cysteine through the conserved F or W.

v_call,j_call,cdr3_aa
TRBV7-2,TRBJ2-3,CASSLGGQFTDTQYF
TRBV29-1,TRBJ2-3,CSVDSGVTDTQYF
TRBV12-3/TRBV12-4,NA,CASSVTSGSYNEQYF
TRBV6-1,TRBJ2-6,CASSPGTGFSGANVLTF
TRBV6-6,TRBJ1-2,CASSYSIGLYGYTF
TRBV7-3,TRBJ1-2,CASSPDGVGGYTF
TRBV20-1,TRBJ1-5,CSASDTRGQPQHF
TRBV6-5,TRBJ2-3,CASSNGPGDTQYF
TRBV30,TRBJ2-5,CAWNQGIQETQYF
TRBV11-2,TRBJ2-1,CASSFYRLAGDSYNEQFF
TRBV5-1,TRBJ2-7,CASSLAGQESYEQYF
TRBV6-6,TRBJ1-2,CASSYAVGANYGYTF
TRBV20-1,TRBJ2-1,CSAPLRGVYNEQFF
TRBV6-1,TRBJ2-3,CASSEGAKDTQYF
TRBV20-1,TRBJ2-1,CSAPGEGPAGYNEQFF
TRBV5-1,TRBJ1-6,CASSLSSGRESPLHF
TRBV4-3,TRBJ2-7,CASSPGASGASYEQYF
TRBV20-1,TRBJ2-3,CSAGVDTQYF
TRBV2,TRBJ1-2,CASSDRTVSNYGYTF
TRBV4-2,TRBJ2-6,CASSQNRGETGANVLTF
TRBV6-6,TRBJ2-5,CASSVDRGEAQYF
TRBV12-3/TRBV12-4,TRBJ1-1,CASSSLSGDLNTEAFF
TRBV7-2,TRBJ2-5,CASSLEREGPRTQYF
TRBV11-1,TRBJ2-1,CASSSPAASSYNEQFF
TRBV20-1,TRBJ2-1,CSARVLARSQRAYNEQFF
TRBV5-1,TRBJ2-7,CASSLDGSRPPEQYF
TRBV29-1,TRBJ1-5,CSVQGQDQPQHF
TRBV12-3/TRBV12-4,TRBJ1-5,CASSLGGGHPQHF
TRBV20-1,NA,CSARDSEGLAGGHEQYF
TRBV11-1,TRBJ1-2,CASNRGQGESGYTF
TRBV20-1,TRBJ2-1,CSADSGRAYNEQFF
TRBV5-1,TRBJ1-1,CASSPSSYGRELNTEAFF
TRBV4-3,NA,CASSQDFTPVPREQYF
TRBV5-1,TRBJ1-6,CASSFVDRARSPLHF
TRBV29-1,TRBJ2-3,CSVESGGPTRSTDTQYF
TRBV18,TRBJ2-5,CASSPGLKETQYF
TRBV18,TRBJ2-7,CASSPGQGRGEQYF
TRBV7-3,TRBJ2-1,CASSLTSASGRLNEQFF
TRBV6-4,TRBJ1-5,CASSLEASNQPQHF
TRBV29-1,TRBJ2-5,CSVLTGGDQETQYF